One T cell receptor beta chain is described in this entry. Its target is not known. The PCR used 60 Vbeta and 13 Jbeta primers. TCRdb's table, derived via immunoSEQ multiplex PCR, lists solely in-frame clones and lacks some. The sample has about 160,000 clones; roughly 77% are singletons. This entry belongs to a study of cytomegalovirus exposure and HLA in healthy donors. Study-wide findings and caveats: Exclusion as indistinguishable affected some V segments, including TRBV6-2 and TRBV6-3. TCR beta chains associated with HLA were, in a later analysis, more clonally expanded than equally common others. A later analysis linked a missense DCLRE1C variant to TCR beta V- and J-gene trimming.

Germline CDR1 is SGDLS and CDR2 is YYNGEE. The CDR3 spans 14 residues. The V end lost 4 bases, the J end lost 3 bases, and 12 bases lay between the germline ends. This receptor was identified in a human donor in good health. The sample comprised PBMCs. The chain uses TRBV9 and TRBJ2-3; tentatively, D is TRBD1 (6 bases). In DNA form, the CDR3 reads TGTGCCAGCAGCCCCGGACAGCAAACAGATACGCAGTATTTT. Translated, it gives CASSPGQQTDTQYF.